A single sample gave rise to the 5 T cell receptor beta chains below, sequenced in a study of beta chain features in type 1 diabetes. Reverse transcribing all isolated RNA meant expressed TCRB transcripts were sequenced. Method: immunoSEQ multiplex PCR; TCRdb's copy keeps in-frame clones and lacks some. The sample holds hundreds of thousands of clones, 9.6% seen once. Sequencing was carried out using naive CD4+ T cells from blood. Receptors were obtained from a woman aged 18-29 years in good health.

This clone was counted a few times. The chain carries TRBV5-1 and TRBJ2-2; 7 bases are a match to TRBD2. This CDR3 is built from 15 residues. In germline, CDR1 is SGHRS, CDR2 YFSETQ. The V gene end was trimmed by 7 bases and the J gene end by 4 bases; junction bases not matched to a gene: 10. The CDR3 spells CASVETASGTGELFF. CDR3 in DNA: TGCGCCAGCGTCGAGACCGCTAGCGGCACCGGGGAGCTGTTTTTT.

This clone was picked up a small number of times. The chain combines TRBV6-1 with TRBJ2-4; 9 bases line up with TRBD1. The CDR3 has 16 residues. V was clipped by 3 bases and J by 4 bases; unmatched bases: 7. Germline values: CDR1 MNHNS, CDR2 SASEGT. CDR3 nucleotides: TGTGCCAGCAGTGAGCACAGGGGGCAGGCAAAAAACATTCAGTACTTC. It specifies CASSEHRGQAKNIQYF.

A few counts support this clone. CDR3 protein: CASGLGPSFRVFGTGELFF. The CDR3 DNA reads as TGTGCTAGTGGTTTGGGCCCCAGCTTCAGGGTTTTCGGGACCGGGGAGCTGTTTTTT. The chain uses TRBV12-5 and TRBJ2-2, with D maybe TRBD1 (5 bases). Germline V gene data show CDR1 as LGHNT and CDR2 as FRNRAP. The CDR3 is made up of 19 amino acids. V was trimmed by 1 base and J by 5 bases, leaving 23 bases between them.

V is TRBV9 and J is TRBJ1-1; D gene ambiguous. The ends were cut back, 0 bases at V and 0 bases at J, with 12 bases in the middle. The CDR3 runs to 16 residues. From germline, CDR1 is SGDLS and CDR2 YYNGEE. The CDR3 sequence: CASSVEIGGVNTEAFF. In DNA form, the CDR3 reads TGTGCCAGCAGCGTAGAAATCGGCGGAGTGAACACTGAAGCTTTCTTT.

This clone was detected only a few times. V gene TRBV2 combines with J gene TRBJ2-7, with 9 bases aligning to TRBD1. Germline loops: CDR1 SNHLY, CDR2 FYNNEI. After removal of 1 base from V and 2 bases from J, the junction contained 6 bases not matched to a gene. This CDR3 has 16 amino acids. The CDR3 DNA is TGTGCCAGCAGTGAAGGTTTAGGACAGGGGACCTACGAGCAGTACTTC. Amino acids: CASSEGLGQGTYEQYF.